Following are 5 T cell receptor beta chains from one sample sequenced in a study of control samples from healthy donors and cancer patients. The data were produced by immunoSEQ multiplex PCR, yet TCRdb's version contains in-frame clones alone and is incomplete. The table lists 170,000 or so clones, just under 95% of them singletons. The sample comprised blood. Receptors originate from a man between 18 and 29 years old in good health.

The V call is TRBV6-4, the J call TRBJ2-3, with unresolved D. CDR1 is MRHNA, CDR2 SNTAGT, per germline. The germline V and J ends were trimmed by 3 bases and 1 base, with 5 bases remaining between them. The CDR3 runs to 13 residues. CDR3 DNA sequence: TGTGCCAGCAGTGAGCCAGGCACAGATACGCAGTATTTT. It specifies CASSEPGTDTQYF.

This chain joins TRBV28 and TRBJ1-6; D is undetermined. Deletions cut 3 bases from V and 9 bases from J, with 6 bases between. Germline V CDR1 and CDR2: MDHEN, SYDVKM. This CDR3 is built from 12 residues. The CDR3 sequence: CASSFASSPLHF. CDR3 nucleotide sequence: TGTGCCAGCAGTTTCGCTTCTTCACCCCTCCACTTT.

V and J are TRBV14 and TRBJ2-1; 9 positions agree with TRBD2. The CDR3 sequence is 15 residues long. Germline V lookup: CDR1 SGHDN, CDR2 FVKESK. The V and J ends lost 4 bases and 1 base, in that order; junction bases with no gene match: 2. In DNA form, the CDR3 reads TGTGCCAGCAGCCCTCTAGCGGGGTCCTACAATGAGCAGTTCTTC. This translates into CASSPLAGSYNEQFF.

V is TRBV15 and J is TRBJ2-3; no definite D call. Deletions cut 0 bases from V and 4 bases from J, with 8 bases between. CDR3 length equals 14 residues. Looked up from germline, CDR1 is LNHNV and CDR2 is YYDKDF (reference sequence). CDR3 nucleotides: TGTGCCACCAGCAGAGATTGGCAGTCAGATACGCAGTATTTT. Its protein is CATSRDWQSDTQYF. The full variable domain, in which reference TRBV15 and TRBJ2-3 provide the parts outside the CDR3, is DAMVIQNPRYQVTQFGKPVTLSCSQTLNHNVMYWYQQKSSQAPKLLFHYYDKDFNNEADTPDNFQSRRPNTSFCFLDIRSPGLGDTAMYLCATSRDWQSDTQYFGPGTRLTVL.

The rearrangement uses TRBV6-5 and TRBJ2-7, with 7 bases that match TRBD1. In germline, CDR1 is MNHEY, CDR2 SVGAGI. The CDR3 has 14 amino acids. Trimming at V came to 6 bases and at J to 3 bases, leaving 8 bases not matched to a gene. This CDR3 reads CASSGTGADYEQYF. As DNA, the CDR3 is TGTGCCAGCAGCGGCACAGGGGCGGACTACGAGCAGTACTTC.